The 27 T cell receptor beta chains presented below share a single source sample, sequenced in a study of control samples from healthy donors and cancer patients. Data came from immunoSEQ multiplex PCR; TCRdb stores just in-frame clones and leaves some out. Of about 96,000 clones in the sample, over 90% were seen once. The sequenced sample was blood. These receptors all stem from a man younger than 30 in good health.

The rearrangement joins TRBV4-1 to TRBJ2-5; 9 bases line up with TRBD1. In germline, CDR1 is MGHRA, CDR2 YSYEKL. The CDR3 contains 18 residues. J gave up 4 bases and V 4 bases, and 16 bases lay outside the gene matches. The CDR3 loop reads CASSPWNRGRIGGETQYF. The DNA for the CDR3 is TGCGCCAGCAGCCCATGGAACAGGGGGCGAATCGGGGGAGAGACCCAGTACTTC.

The V gene is TRBV10-2, the J gene TRBJ1-4, with D perhaps matching TRBD1 (5 bases). Germline loops: CDR1 WSHSY, CDR2 SAAADI. The CDR3 sequence is 13 residues long. V lost 6 bases, J lost 4 bases, and 9 bases lay in between. The CDR3, as DNA: TGCGCCAGCAGCCTGGGGGGTAATGAAAAACTGTTTTTT. Protein: CASSLGGNEKLFF.

CDR3 coding DNA: TGCGCCAGCAGCCAAGATTGGACAGTTTCTGGAAACACCATATATTTT. It encodes CASSQDWTVSGNTIYF. The chain has TRBV4-1 and TRBJ1-3, with D perhaps matching TRBD1 (6 bases). The CDR3 contains 16 residues. The germline gives CDR1 MGHRA, CDR2 YSYEKL. V was trimmed by 0 bases and J by 1 base, leaving 10 bases between them.

This chain uses TRBV30 with TRBJ2-1; D might be TRBD1 (6 bases). The CDR3 has 11 amino acids. V dropped 1 base and J dropped 8 bases, with 6 bases sitting between them. CDR1 GTSNPN and CDR2 SVGIG come from the germline V gene (reference sequence). The CDR3 sequence: CAWSEGDEQFF. Written as DNA, the CDR3 is TGTGCCTGGAGTGAGGGGGATGAGCAGTTCTTC.

The chain recombines TRBV18 with TRBJ1-3; D gene unclear. Trimming removed 3 bases from V and 2 bases from J, with 20 bases in between. The germline CDR1 and CDR2 sequences are KGHSH and LQKENI. The CDR3 contains 18 residues. The CDR3 DNA reads as TGTGCCAGCTCACCTGAAGTGCCCACGCCAGGTCCTGGAAACACCATATATTTT. Protein sequence: CASSPEVPTPGPGNTIYF. Complete variable domain (other parts from reference TRBV18 and TRBJ1-3): NAGVMQNPRHLVRRRGQEARLRCSPMKGHSHVYWYRQLPEEGLKFMVYLQKENIIDESGMPKERFSAEFPKEGPSILRIQQVVRGDSAAYFCASSPEVPTPGPGNTIYFGEGSWLTVV.

Comment on this clone: This specimen includes other DNA sequences encoding the same CDR3. V gene TRBV12-3 or TRBV12-4 combines with J gene TRBJ1-2; no clear D. The length of the CDR3 is 11 residues. V gave up 2 bases and J gave up 2 bases, with 0 bases separating them. As DNA, the CDR3 is TGTGCCAGCAGTTTAAACTATGGCTACACCTTC. The encoded protein is CASSLNYGYTF.

The chain recombines TRBV18 with TRBJ1-2; 7 positions match TRBD1. The CDR3 loop spans 15 amino acids. Trimming cost V 1 base and J 8 bases; bases outside gene matches: 10. Germline CDR1 is KGHSH and CDR2 is LQKENI. CDR3 loop: CASSPLTQGGGGYTF. CDR3 in DNA: TGTGCCAGCTCACCACTAACCCAGGGGGGCGGCGGCTACACCTTC. Based on the CDR3 plus reference TRBV18 and TRBJ1-2, the full variable domain is NAGVMQNPRHLVRRRGQEARLRCSPMKGHSHVYWYRQLPEEGLKFMVYLQKENIIDESGMPKERFSAEFPKEGPSILRIQQVVRGDSAAYFCASSPLTQGGGGYTFGSGTRLTVV.

CDR3 sequence: CASSLGTGNTEAFF. The CDR3 DNA is TGTGCCAGCAGCTTAGGGACAGGGAACACTGAAGCTTTCTTT. The chain joins TRBV7-9 to TRBJ1-1, with 7 bases lining up with TRBD1. After removal of 1 base from V and 1 base from J, the junction contained 0 bases not matched to a gene. The CDR3 is 14 residues long. CDR1 is SEHNR, CDR2 FQNEAQ, per germline (reference sequence).

The rearrangement joins TRBV25-1 to TRBJ2-3; 7 nucleotides line up with TRBD1. Germline CDR1 reads MGHDK; CDR2 reads SYGVNS. V trimming: 7 bases; J trimming: 10 bases; junction bases outside the gene matches: 5. The CDR3 contains 11 residues. The CDR3 sequence: CASTTGFAQYF. The DNA for the CDR3 is TGTGCCAGCACGACAGGGTTCGCGCAGTATTTT.

The CDR3 DNA sequence: TGTGCCAGCAGCCAAGATAGGGCGGGCCAAGAGACCCAGTACTTC. This encodes CASSQDRAGQETQYF. This chain connects TRBV14 to TRBJ2-5, with D perhaps TRBD2 (5 bases). The CDR3 consists of 15 residues. Trimming removed 0 bases from V and 1 base from J, with 9 bases in between. From germline, CDR1 is SGHDN and CDR2 FVKESK.

The rearrangement uses TRBV29-1 and TRBJ2-7; the match to TRBD2 covers 8 bases. The germline V gene encodes CDR1 SQVTM and CDR2 ANQGSEA. V was clipped by 3 bases and J by 7 bases; unmatched bases: 11. The CDR3 runs to 14 residues. CDR3 nucleotides: TGCAGCGTTGAGTTTGGGGTAGCGGGGAAGGAGCAGTACTTC. Translation gives CSVEFGVAGKEQYF.

The chain is built from TRBV3-1 (or the pseudogene TRBV3-2) and TRBJ1-6; tentatively, D is TRBD1 (6 bases). Trimming removed 5 bases from V and 0 bases from J, with 14 bases in between. The CDR3 is 17 residues long. Germline V gene sequence: CDR1 LGHDT, CDR2 YNNKEL (reference sequence). CDR3 sequence: CASSADRPSSYNSPLHF. CDR3 sequence (DNA): TGTGCCAGCAGCGCCGACAGGCCGAGCTCCTATAATTCACCCCTCCACTTT.

V is TRBV2 and J is TRBJ1-2; 8 bases align to TRBD1. The CDR3 is 12 amino acids. Germline loops: CDR1 SNHLY, CDR2 FYNNEI. Losses at the gene ends were 7 bases for V and 4 bases for J; bases not matched to a gene: 2. CDR3 protein: CASNQGAYGYTF. CDR3 nucleotide sequence: TGTGCCAGCAATCAGGGGGCCTATGGCTACACCTTC.

The chain is built from TRBV7-8 and TRBJ2-7; 10 bases align to TRBD2. The CDR3 is 14 residues long. Germline V lookup: CDR1 SGHVS, CDR2 FQNEAQ. Unmatched junction bases numbered 2, after V lost 3 bases and J lost 3 bases. For the CDR3, the DNA is TGTGCCAGCAGCTTCGGACTAGCGGTCTACGAGCAGTACTTC. Its translation: CASSFGLAVYEQYF.

V and J are TRBV5-6 and TRBJ1-6; D not certain. In germline, CDR1 is SGHDT, CDR2 YYEEEE. This CDR3 contains 15 residues. Trimming took off 3 bases at V and 3 bases at J, with 10 bases between the two ends. The CDR3 nucleotides read TGTGCCAGCAGCTCCCACGGAGGCTATAATTCACCCCTCCACTTT. It specifies CASSSHGGYNSPLHF.

The chain carries TRBV6-5 and TRBJ1-3; D is possibly TRBD1 (6 bases). Germline CDR1 is MNHEY and CDR2 is SVGAGI. V lost 4 bases, J lost 5 bases, and 12 bases lay in between. The CDR3 has 14 residues. The CDR3 DNA sequence: TGTGCCAGCAGTTCCAATGGGGGCCGAAACACCATATATTTT. Translated, it gives CASSSNGGRNTIYF.

The chain links TRBV12-5 to TRBJ2-2; the match to TRBD1 covers 9 bases. Germline V gives CDR1 LGHNT, CDR2 FRNRAP. The CDR3 has 22 residues. Trimming removed 3 bases from V and 3 bases from J; junction bases left unmatched: 23. The CDR3 nucleotides are TGTGCTAGTGGTTTACAAAGCCGGGACAGGGAGCAAGCAAGTGGGTACACCGGGGAGCTGTTTTTT. It translates to CASGLQSRDREQASGYTGELFF. Drawing the rest from reference TRBV12-5 and TRBJ2-2, the complete variable domain is DARVTQTPRHKVTEMGQEVTMRCQPILGHNTVFWYRQTMMQGLELLAYFRNRAPLDDSGMPKDRFSAEMPDATLATLKIQPSEPRDSAVYFCASGLQSRDREQASGYTGELFFGEGSRLTVL.

The V and J genes are TRBV9 and TRBJ1-5; D gene unclear. Germline V lookup: CDR1 SGDLS, CDR2 YYNGEE. V was clipped by 3 bases and J by 3 bases, with 13 bases between them. This CDR3 contains 15 residues. Here the CDR3 DNA reads TGTGCCAGCAGCGCGACTGACATAAACAATCAGCCCCAGCATTTT. Its protein is CASSATDINNQPQHF.

The rearrangement uses TRBV30 and TRBJ1-2; 12 bases line up with TRBD1. After removal of 4 bases from V and 6 bases from J, the junction contained 9 bases not matched to a gene. Germline loops: CDR1 GTSNPN, CDR2 SVGIG (reference sequence). The length of the CDR3 is 15 residues. The CDR3 loop reads CAWNLGTGGADGYTF. CDR3 nucleotide sequence: TGTGCCTGGAATCTAGGGACAGGGGGCGCGGATGGCTACACCTTC.

This clone was counted a single time. The V gene is TRBV27, the J gene TRBJ1-2; no clear D gene. The CDR3 contains 14 residues. Trimming removed 4 bases at V and 0 bases at J, with 9 bases between. Germline assignment: CDR1 MNHEY and CDR2 SMNVEV (reference sequence). The chain's CDR3 is CASSYGSSNYGYTF. CDR3 sequence (DNA): TGTGCCAGCAGTTACGGAAGTTCTAACTATGGCTACACCTTC.

The chain links TRBV4-2 to TRBJ1-1; D gene uncertain. V was clipped by 3 bases and J by 3 bases, with 17 bases between them. This CDR3 is 16 amino acids long. Germline loops: CDR1 LGHNA, CDR2 YNFKEQ. The CDR3 region has the DNA TGTGCCAGCAGCCACAAGAGCCTGAATCGGGACACTGAAGCTTTCTTT. Its protein product is CASSHKSLNRDTEAFF.

The genes are TRBV7-2 and TRBJ2-7; tentative D call: TRBD1 (5 bases). With 5 bases removed from V and 1 base from J, the gap between germline ends came to 12 bases. From germline, CDR1 is SGHTA and CDR2 FQGNSA. This CDR3 has 14 residues. This CDR3 reads CASSPSSGSYEQYF. Here the CDR3 DNA reads TGTGCCAGCAGCCCAAGTTCAGGGTCCTACGAGCAGTACTTC.

As regards this clone: This specimen includes other DNA sequences encoding the same CDR3. CDR3 sequence: CASSLVGGDGYTF. CDR3 nucleotides: TGCGCCAGCAGCTTGGTGGGGGGAGATGGCTACACCTTC. This chain uses TRBV5-1 with TRBJ1-2; D may be TRBD1 (5 bases). V was pared by 0 bases and J by 6 bases, with 9 bases between. The CDR3 is made up of 13 amino acids. Germline lookup yields CDR1 SGHRS and CDR2 YFSETQ.

This chain links TRBV6-5 with TRBJ1-6; D gene unclear. This CDR3 is built from 14 residues. Germline V gene sequence: CDR1 MNHEY, CDR2 SVGAGI. Trimming stripped 8 bases from V and 9 bases from J, with 17 bases between. CDR3 DNA sequence: TGTGCCAGCGAGATGGCTCGGGGAAGTTCACCCCTCCACTTT. Protein sequence: CASEMARGSSPLHF.

The rearrangement uses TRBV5-1 and TRBJ2-7; D possibly corresponds to TRBD1 (6 bases). This CDR3 contains 18 residues. The germline V and J ends were trimmed by 3 bases and 0 bases, with 22 bases remaining between them. CDR1 is SGHRS, CDR2 YFSETQ, per germline. For the CDR3, the DNA is TGCGCCAGCAGCTGGAAGGGGATGACAGGCGCTAGCTCCTACGAGCAGTACTTC. Its protein product is CASSWKGMTGASSYEQYF. Full variable domain (missing parts from reference TRBV5-1 and TRBJ2-7): KAGVTQTPRYLIKTRGQQVTLSCSPISGHRSVSWYQQTPGQGLQFLFEYFSETQRNKGNFPGRFSGRQFSNSRSEMNVSTLELGDSALYLCASSWKGMTGASSYEQYFGPGTRLTVT.

J is TRBJ2-7 and V is TRBV7-2; 8 nucleotides align to TRBD1. The V gene end was trimmed by 2 bases and the J gene end by 7 bases; junction bases not matched to a gene: 1. From germline, CDR1 is SGHTA and CDR2 FQGNSA. The CDR3 contains 12 residues. In DNA form, the CDR3 reads TGTGCCAGCAGCTTAACAGGGGGTGAGCAGTACTTC. This sequence encodes CASSLTGGEQYF. Full variable domain (missing parts from reference TRBV7-2 and TRBJ2-7): GAGVSQSPSNKVTEKGKDVELRCDPISGHTALYWYRQSLGQGLEFLIYFQGNSAPDKSGLPSDRFSAERTGGSVSTLTIQRTQQEDSAVYLCASSLTGGEQYFGPGTRLTVT.

The chain employs TRBV5-5 and TRBJ1-1, with TRBD1 as a possible D gene (6 bases). Germline V lookup: CDR1 SGHKS, CDR2 YYEKEE (reference sequence). This CDR3 region has 16 residues. V was shortened by 2 bases and J by 0 bases, with 14 bases between the two germline ends. CDR3 coding DNA: TGTGCCAGCAGCTTCGGGACACCTCTTATGAACACTGAAGCTTTCTTT. Translation gives CASSFGTPLMNTEAFF. The full variable domain, rest sourced from reference TRBV5-5 and TRBJ1-1, is DAGVTQSPTHLIKTRGQQVTLRCSPISGHKSVSWYQQVLGQGPQFIFQYYEKEERGRGNFPDRFSARQFPNYSSELNVNALLLGDSALYLCASSFGTPLMNTEAFFGQGTRLTVV.